This T cell receptor beta chain was recovered during a study of T cells in Graves' hyperthyroidism and ophthalmopathy. The study, taken as a whole, reports: Researchers report that a 13 V-J model separated ophthalmopathy from stable hyperthyroidism.

There were TCR beta CDR3 regions amplified from RNA transcripts. The TCR CDR3 first-round RT-PCR relied on the HTBI primer set. TCRdb independently ran MiXCR on the multiplex PCR reads; one entry per CDR3 protein. The table includes under 350,000 distinct CDR3 sequences, about a sixth detected once. The cohort's ophthalmopathy patients, a group with duration under 3 months, had a Clinical Activity Score of at least 3 and a NOSPECS grade of at least 4. PBMCs came from 10 ml fresh peripheral blood. This CDR3 has 13 residues. In germline, CDR1 is KGHDR, CDR2 SFDVKD. Trimming stripped 5 bases from V and 1 base from J, with 5 bases between. In this sample, this clonotype turned up many times. Its cognate antigen is unknown.

The sample consisted of blood. V and J are TRBV24-1 and TRBJ1-5; no clear D gene. This clonotype was obtained from a woman aged 60-75 years with Graves' ophthalmopathy. The CDR3, as DNA: TGTGCCACCAGTGGGAGCAGCAATCAGCCCCAGCATTTT. This sequence encodes CATSGSSNQPQHF.